The clone carrying this TCR beta chain turned up a few times. The CDR3 is cut off 3 residues early in the read; its end comes from the germline J gene. Assay used: immunoSEQ multiplex PCR; TCRdb lists only in-frame clones, some missing. There are tens of thousands of clones in the sample, none observed a single time. The sample belongs to a study of T cell clonality in common variable immunodeficiency. This CDR3 has 15 amino acids. CDR1 is GTSNPN and CDR2 is SVGIG in the germline V gene (reference sequence). Sequencing used peripheral blood mononuclear cells. The TCR sequence derives from a person aged 18 to 75 in good health. V is TRBV30 and J is TRBJ1-2, with 8 nucleotides matching TRBD1. The sequenced CDR3 bases are TGTGCCTGGAGTTCGGACAGGGTTGGAACAGATACC. The encoded protein is CAWSSDRVGTDT. The full CDR3 is CAWSSDRVGTDTYTF.